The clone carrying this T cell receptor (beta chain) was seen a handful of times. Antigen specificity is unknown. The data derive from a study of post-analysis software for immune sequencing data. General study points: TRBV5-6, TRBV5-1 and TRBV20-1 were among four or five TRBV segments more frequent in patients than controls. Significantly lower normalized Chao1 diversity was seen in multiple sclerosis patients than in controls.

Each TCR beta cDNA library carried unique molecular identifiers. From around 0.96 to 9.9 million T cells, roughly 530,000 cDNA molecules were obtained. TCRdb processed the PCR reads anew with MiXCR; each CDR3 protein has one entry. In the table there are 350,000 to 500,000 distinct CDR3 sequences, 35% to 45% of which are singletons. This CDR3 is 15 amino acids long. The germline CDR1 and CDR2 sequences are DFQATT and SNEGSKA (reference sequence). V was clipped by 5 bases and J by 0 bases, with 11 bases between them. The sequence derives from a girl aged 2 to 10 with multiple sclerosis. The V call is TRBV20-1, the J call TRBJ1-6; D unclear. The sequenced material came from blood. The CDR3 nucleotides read TGCAGTGCTCGACTGGCGGGCTCCTATAATTCACCCCTCCACTTT. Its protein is CSARLAGSYNSPLHF.